This passage covers 21 T cell receptor beta chains from one sample sequenced in a study of CD4+ T cells in melanoma. The table came from immunoSEQ multiplex PCR; TCRdb's copy has only in-frame clones and leaves some out. The sample shows about 140,000 clones, over 90% of them seen only once. Receptors originate from a human donor with melanoma.

V and J are TRBV11-2 and TRBJ2-1; D perhaps matches TRBD1 (6 bases). CDR3 length equals 15 residues. In germline, CDR1 is SGHAT, CDR2 FQNNGV. Trimming took off 1 base at V and 0 bases at J, with 7 bases between the two ends. CDR3 bases: TGTGCCAGCAGCTTAGCGACAGGCTCCTACAATGAGCAGTTCTTC. Residues: CASSLATGSYNEQFF.

The gene calls are TRBV5-5 and TRBJ2-3, with D possibly matching TRBD1 (6 bases). Trimming shortened V by 3 bases and J by 4 bases, and 18 bases separated the two germline ends. Looked up from germline, CDR1 is SGHKS and CDR2 is YYEKEE (reference sequence). The CDR3 spans 16 residues. In nucleotides, the CDR3 is TGTGCCAGCAGCTCCCTGACAGGCCAAGGCGCAGATACGCAGTATTTT. This translates into CASSSLTGQGADTQYF.

The rearrangement links TRBV4-1 to TRBJ2-5; D is possibly TRBD2 (7 bases). The CDR3 is made up of 14 amino acids. Germline V gene sequence: CDR1 MGHRA, CDR2 YSYEKL. V dropped 2 bases and J dropped 9 bases, with 16 bases sitting between them. This chain's CDR3 is CASSQLGGALPQYF. The CDR3 DNA follows: TGCGCCAGCAGCCAACTTGGGGGGGCCCTGCCCCAGTACTTC.

V gene TRBV5-1 combines with J gene TRBJ2-3, with TRBD2 identical over 10 bases. Germline assignment: CDR1 SGHRS and CDR2 YFSETQ. V was clipped by 0 bases and J by 0 bases; unmatched bases: 4. The CDR3 consists of 17 residues. The CDR3 DNA reads TGCGCCAGCAGCTTGGCCACACTAGCGGGGAGCACAGATACGCAGTATTTT. It translates to CASSLATLAGSTDTQYF.

The rearrangement links TRBV4-1 to TRBJ2-2, with 9 bases lining up with TRBD1. The germline CDR1 and CDR2 sequences are MGHRA and YSYEKL. V shed 3 bases, J shed 4 bases, and the junction held 9 bases outside the gene matches. CDR3 size: 17 residues. CDR3 in amino acids: CASSHVRTGDLTGELFF. CDR3 sequence (DNA): TGCGCCAGCAGCCACGTAAGGACAGGGGACCTCACCGGGGAGCTGTTTTTT.

The chain joins TRBV7-9 to TRBJ1-1, with 7 positions matching TRBD1. V shed 4 bases, J shed 7 bases, and the junction held 9 bases outside the gene matches. CDR1 is SEHNR and CDR2 is FQNEAQ in the germline V gene (reference sequence). The CDR3 has 14 amino acids. Here the CDR3 DNA reads TGTGCCAGCAGCTCCGGACAGGCCGTCGTTGAAGCTTTCTTT. This codes for CASSSGQAVVEAFF. Full variable domain (remainder filled in from reference TRBV7-9 and TRBJ1-1): DTGVSQNPRHKITKRGQNVTFRCDPISEHNRLYWYRQTLGQGPEFLTYFQNEAQLEKSRLLSDRFSAERPKGSFSTLEIQRTEQGDSAMYLCASSSGQAVVEAFFGQGTRLTVV.

The genes are TRBV5-1 and TRBJ2-1; TRBD2 aligns across 13 bases. The CDR3 has 15 residues. The J segment lost 7 bases and the V segment lost 2 bases, leaving 3 bases of the junction unmatched. Germline CDR1 SGHRS, CDR2 YFSETQ. CDR3 DNA sequence: TGCGCCAGCAGCTTACTAGCGGGGGGGCTTAATGAGCAGTTCTTC. Translation: CASSLLAGGLNEQFF.

The genes are TRBV28 and TRBJ1-2; unclear D gene. V shed 4 bases and J shed 3 bases, with 15 bases lying between them. The CDR3 has 15 residues. Germline V gives CDR1 MDHEN, CDR2 SYDVKM. DNA of the CDR3: TGTGCCAGCAGTTCACCCCCCATGGCGGACTATGGCTACACCTTC. The encoded protein is CASSSPPMADYGYTF.

V gene TRBV5-1 combines with J gene TRBJ1-6, with unresolved D. The CDR3 contains 13 residues. CDR1 and CDR2 from the germline V gene are SGHRS and YFSETQ. V shed 0 bases and J shed 10 bases, with 8 bases lying between them. In nucleotides, the CDR3 is TGCGCCAGCAGCTTGGAGGGAAGCTCACCCCTCCACTTT. Amino acid sequence: CASSLEGSSPLHF.

The chain has TRBV5-6 and TRBJ1-3; 8 nucleotides line up with TRBD1. CDR3 size: 15 residues. Looked up from germline, CDR1 is SGHDT and CDR2 is YYEEEE. V gave up 0 bases and J gave up 4 bases; unmatched junction bases: 3. CDR3 nucleotides: TGTGCCAGCAGCTTGGGCAGGGGGCTCGGAAACACCATATATTTT. It encodes CASSLGRGLGNTIYF.

This chain links TRBV6-5 with TRBJ1-5, with D perhaps matching TRBD1 (6 bases). The CDR3 sequence is 14 residues long. Trimming removed 5 bases at V and 6 bases at J, with 14 bases between. CDR1 MNHEY and CDR2 SVGAGI come from the germline V gene. DNA of the CDR3: TGTGCCAGCAGTCCCACCAGGGGCGGTCAGCCCCAGCATTTT. Translation: CASSPTRGGQPQHF.

This clone appeared a few times. This chain connects TRBV5-6 to TRBJ2-5; 12 positions agree with TRBD2. The germline V gene encodes CDR1 SGHDT and CDR2 YYEEEE. The ends lost 5 bases at V and 1 base at J; junction bases unmatched: 3. The CDR3 has 15 residues. In DNA, the CDR3 is TGTGCCAGCAGTACGACTAGCGGGGGCCAAGAGACCCAGTACTTC. Residues: CASSTTSGGQETQYF.

The CDR3 protein is CASSRYRGETQYF. CDR3 DNA: TGTGCCAGCAGTAGGTACAGGGGGGAGACCCAGTACTTC. The chain employs TRBV27 and TRBJ2-5; 8 nucleotides align to TRBD1. This CDR3 has 13 amino acids. Germline CDR1 is MNHEY and CDR2 is SMNVEV (reference sequence). V shed 5 bases and J 5 bases; nucleotides not matched to a gene: 4.

V gene TRBV2 combines with J gene TRBJ1-2; D ambiguous. Germline loops: CDR1 SNHLY, CDR2 FYNNEI. Trimming left V 6 bases short and J 4 bases short, with 21 bases between. This CDR3 contains 16 residues. CDR3: CASSVREYRSGYGYTF. CDR3 bases: TGTGCCAGCAGCGTCCGGGAATATAGATCGGGCTATGGCTACACCTTC.

The gene calls are TRBV9 and TRBJ1-1, with 9 bases matching TRBD1. The CDR3 has 17 amino acids. J gave up 3 bases and V 3 bases, and 12 bases lay outside the gene matches. CDR1 is SGDLS, CDR2 YYNGEE, per germline. CDR3 in DNA: TGTGCCAGCAGCGCCCGGGACAGGGCCCAATGGGACACTGAAGCTTTCTTT. It translates to CASSARDRAQWDTEAFF. Full variable domain (remainder filled in from reference TRBV9 and TRBJ1-1): DSGVTQTPKHLITATGQRVTLRCSPRSGDLSVYWYQQSLDQGLQFLIQYYNGEERAKGNILERFSAQQFPDLHSELNLSSLELGDSALYFCASSARDRAQWDTEAFFGQGTRLTVV.

The gene calls are TRBV7-8 and TRBJ1-5, with D perhaps matching TRBD1 (6 bases). Per germline, CDR1 SGHVS and CDR2 FQNEAQ. The CDR3 is 16 amino acids. The V and J ends lost 5 bases and 1 base respectively, with 15 bases between them. The CDR3 nucleotides read TGTGCCAGCAGCGCGAGACAGGTCCCGAGCAATCAGCCCCAGCATTTT. This gives the protein CASSARQVPSNQPQHF.

CDR3 residues: CASSSLSDVAAPNEKLFF. The DNA for the CDR3 is TGTGCCAGCAGCTCCCTGTCGGATGTCGCGGCGCCTAATGAAAAACTGTTTTTT. J is TRBJ1-4 and V is TRBV11-2; D uncertain. Germline CDR1 SGHAT, CDR2 FQNNGV. V dropped 4 bases and J dropped 3 bases, with 21 bases sitting between them. The CDR3 spans 18 residues.

The chain links TRBV13 to TRBJ1-2; the D is unclear. Germline loops: CDR1 PRHDT, CDR2 FYEKMQ (reference sequence). Trimming stripped 3 bases from V and 8 bases from J, with 7 bases between. This CDR3 region has 11 residues. Here the CDR3 DNA reads TGTGCCAGCAGCTTGGGGAGCGGCTACACCTTC. This translates into CASSLGSGYTF.

The chain recombines TRBV19 with TRBJ2-7; D not certain. Between the trimmed V and J ends, which lost 8 bases and 1 base, there was a span of 15 bases. The CDR3 is 14 residues long. Germline loops: CDR1 LNHDA, CDR2 SQIVND (reference sequence). CDR3 in DNA: TGTGCCAGTCGGCCGGCCACGACTTCCTACGAGCAGTACTTC. Translation: CASRPATTSYEQYF.

The chain recombines TRBV30 with TRBJ2-7; 7 positions match TRBD2. CDR1 and CDR2 from the germline V gene are GTSNPN and SVGIG (reference sequence). CDR3 length: 11 residues. J was trimmed by 6 bases and V by 1 base; bases with no gene match: 0. In DNA, the CDR3 is TGTGCCTGGAGTGCGGGGGGCGAGCAGTACTTC. Amino acid sequence: CAWSAGGEQYF.

The J gene is TRBJ1-1, the V gene TRBV19, with D possibly matching TRBD1 (6 bases). Germline V CDR1 and CDR2: LNHDA, SQIVND (reference sequence). Trimming pared 5 bases from V and 3 bases from J, leaving 10 bases between. The length of the CDR3 is 13 residues. The CDR3 protein is CASSSQGDTEAFF. The DNA for the CDR3 is TGTGCCAGTAGTTCACAGGGAGACACTGAAGCTTTCTTT.